This T cell receptor beta chain was identified during a study of blood T cell repertoires in COVID-19. The overall study: Collection of acute and convalescent COVID-19 samples took place in the United States, Italy and Spain. PBMCs, B-cell-depleted T cells, or T cells were the source of the cDNA or gDNA that made up the material.

Per the authors' pipeline: Reference gene primer amplification in the assay estimated nucleated cell counts. Libraries were prepared by immunoSEQ multiplex PCR; TCRdb keeps only in-frame clonotypes and omits some of them. V and J calls plus clone size are reproduced from that table; the DNA served to infer D and trimming. Seen here are around 110,000 clones, about four fifths observed once, and the top ten hold roughly 17%. CDR1 and CDR2 (germline): SGHKS, YYEKEE (reference sequence). V gave up 1 base and J gave up 5 bases, with 11 bases separating them. This CDR3 spans 14 amino acids. The chain joins TRBV5-5 to TRBJ2-3; a possible D gene is TRBD1 (6 bases). The origin of this receptor is a man in his sixties with active or convalescent COVID-19. Material for sequencing was peripheral blood. CDR3 sequence (DNA): TGTGCCAGCAGCTTGTGGGGGCAGGTAGATACGCAGTATTTT. This gives the protein CASSLWGQVDTQYF.